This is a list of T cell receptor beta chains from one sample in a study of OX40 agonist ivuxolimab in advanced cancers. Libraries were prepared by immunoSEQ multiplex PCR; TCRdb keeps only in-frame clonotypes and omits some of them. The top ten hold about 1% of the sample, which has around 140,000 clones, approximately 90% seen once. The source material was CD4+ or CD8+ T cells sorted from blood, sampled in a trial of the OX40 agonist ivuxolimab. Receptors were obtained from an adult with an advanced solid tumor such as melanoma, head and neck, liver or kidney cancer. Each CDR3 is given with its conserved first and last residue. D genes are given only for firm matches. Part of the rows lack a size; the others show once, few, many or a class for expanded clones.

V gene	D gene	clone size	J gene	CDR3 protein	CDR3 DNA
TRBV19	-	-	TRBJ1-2	CASSIDPASGGYTF	TGTGCCAGTAGTATAGATCCGGCTTCGGGAGGCTACACCTTC
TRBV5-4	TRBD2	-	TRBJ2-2	CASSGSSGPANTGELFF	TGTGCCAGCAGTGGGAGTAGCGGGCCCGCGAACACCGGGGAGCTGTTTTTT
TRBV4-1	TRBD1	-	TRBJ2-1	CASSHPDRDVNEQFF	TGCGCCAGCAGCCACCCGGACAGGGATGTCAATGAGCAGTTCTTC
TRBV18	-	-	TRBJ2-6	CASSPGTGANVLTF	TGTGCCAGCTCACCAGGGACTGGGGCCAACGTCCTGACTTTC
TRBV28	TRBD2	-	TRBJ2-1	CASSLWTSDSYNEQFF	TGTGCCAGCAGTCTTTGGACTAGCGACTCCTACAATGAGCAGTTCTTC
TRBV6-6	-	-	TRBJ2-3	CASRREGNTDTQYF	TGTGCCAGCAGACGTGAGGGGAACACAGATACGCAGTATTTT
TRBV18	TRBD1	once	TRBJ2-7	CASSPGQENYEQYF	TGTGCCAGCTCACCGGGACAGGAGAACTACGAGCAGTACTTC
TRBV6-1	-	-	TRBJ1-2	CASSEGFYYGYTF	TGTGCCAGCAGTGAGGGGTTTTACTATGGCTACACCTTC
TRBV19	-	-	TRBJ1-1	CASSTSYLNTEAFF	TGTGCCAGTAGTACCTCCTATTTGAACACTGAAGCTTTCTTT
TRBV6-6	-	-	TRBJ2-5	CASRGGTHQETQYF	TGTGCCAGCAGAGGCGGGACCCATCAAGAGACCCAGTACTTC
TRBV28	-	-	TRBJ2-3	CASSFFTDTQYF	TGTGCCAGCAGTTTTTTTACAGATACGCAGTATTTT
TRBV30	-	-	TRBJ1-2	CAWAYTGSYGYTF	TGTGCCTGGGCGTACACGGGGTCCTATGGCTACACCTTC
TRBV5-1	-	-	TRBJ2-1	CASSFMESSYNEQFF	TGCGCCAGCAGCTTCATGGAAAGCTCCTACAATGAGCAGTTCTTC
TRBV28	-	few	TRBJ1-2	CASSFEGYGYTF	TGTGCCAGCAGTTTCGAGGGATATGGCTACACCTTC
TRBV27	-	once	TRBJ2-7	CASRATELPTAEQYF	TGTGCCAGCAGGGCCACGGAGCTTCCGACCGCCGAGCAGTACTTC
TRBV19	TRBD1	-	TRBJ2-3	CASRTGTSTDTQYF	TGTGCCAGTAGGACAGGGACGAGCACAGATACGCAGTATTTT
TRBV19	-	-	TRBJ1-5	CASSIRFTDYSNQPQHF	TGTGCCAGTAGTATAAGGTTCACAGATTATAGCAATCAGCCCCAGCATTTT
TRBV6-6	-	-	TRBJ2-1	CATAGNEQFF	TGTGCCACCGCGGGTAATGAGCAGTTCTTC
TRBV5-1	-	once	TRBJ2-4	CASSAGERGNIQYF	TGCGCCAGCAGCGCAGGGGAGAGGGGGAACATTCAGTACTTC
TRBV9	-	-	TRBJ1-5	CASSVSEGNQPQHF	TGTGCCAGCAGCGTATCCGAGGGCAATCAGCCCCAGCATTTT
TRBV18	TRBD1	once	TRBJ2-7	CASSLRDRSEPSEQYF	TGTGCCAGCTCACTTCGGGACAGGTCGGAGCCCAGCGAGCAGTACTTC
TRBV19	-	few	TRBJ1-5	CASSLLRQPQHF	TGTGCCAGTAGTCTTCTACGTCAGCCCCAGCATTTT
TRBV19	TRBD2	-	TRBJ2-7	CASSTTLAGALTPAYEQYF	TGTGCCAGTAGTACCACCTTAGCGGGAGCTCTTACTCCGGCCTACGAGCAGTACTTC
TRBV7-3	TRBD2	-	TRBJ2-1	CASSPIAGAYNEQFF	TGTGCCAGCAGCCCGATAGCGGGAGCCTACAATGAGCAGTTCTTC
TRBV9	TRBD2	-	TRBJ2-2	CASSGASGMAGELFF	TGTGCCAGCAGCGGAGCTAGCGGGATGGCCGGGGAGCTGTTTTTT
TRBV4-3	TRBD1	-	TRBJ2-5	CASSQALGTGAQETQYF	TGCGCCAGCAGCCAAGCGCTGGGGACAGGAGCTCAAGAGACCCAGTACTTC
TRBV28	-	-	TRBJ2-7	CASRGDNTYEQYF	TGTGCCAGCCGAGGGGACAACACCTACGAGCAGTACTTC
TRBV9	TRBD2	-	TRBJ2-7	CASSVAASGTYEQYF	TGTGCCAGCAGCGTAGCGGCTAGCGGGACATACGAGCAGTACTTC
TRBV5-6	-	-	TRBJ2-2	CASNRDPFANTGELFF	TGTGCCAGCAACCGGGACCCCTTCGCGAACACCGGGGAGCTGTTTTTT
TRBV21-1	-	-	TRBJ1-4	CARKDRGSEKLFF	TGTGCCAGGAAGGACAGGGGGAGTGAAAAACTGTTTTTT
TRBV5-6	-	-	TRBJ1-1	CASSLGHRAFF	TGTGCCAGCAGCCTCGGACACCGAGCTTTCTTT